This T cell receptor (beta chain) was identified during a study of shared clonotypes between healthy human individuals. Regarding this clone: The same CDR3 arises from other DNA sequences in this sample as well.

The CDR3 length is 13 residues. CDR1 and CDR2 from the germline V gene are SGHAT and FQNNGV. Trimming removed 1 base at V and 5 bases at J, with 6 bases between. Produced via immunoSEQ multiplex PCR; TCRdb's table is partial and in-frame only. This sample has 2 million to 3 million clones, with approximately 92% found just once. Sequenced: naive CD4+ T cells sorted from blood. Subset of the sample: CD45RA+ positively selected. This TCR was recovered from a man aged 18 to 35 in good health. V and J are TRBV11-2 and TRBJ2-1, with unresolved D. DNA of the CDR3: TGTGCCAGCAGCTTAGGCAGAAACAATGAGCAGTTCTTC. Amino acid sequence: CASSLGRNNEQFF.